This record looks at one TCR beta chain sequence and its context. Its antigen is unidentified. In germline, CDR1 is LGHDT, CDR2 YNNKEL (reference sequence). V lost 4 bases and J lost 1, with 10 bases in between. The CDR3 is made up of 14 amino acids. Constant-segment primers were used for 5'RACE, and the resulting TCR alpha and TCR beta cDNA libraries carried sample barcodes and UMIs. TCRdb re-analysed the 5' RACE reads in MiXCR, keeping a single row per CDR3 protein. The sample gives a few hundred thousand distinct CDR3 sequences, 13% to 15% of which show up once; roughly 21% is in the top ten. This sample stems from a study of T-cell memory formation after mild COVID-19. Study in general: TCR clusters mostly belonged to single donors.

Notes on the study in general: For contracting clones, CD4+ ones sat mainly in CM and EM, CD8+ in EMRA. The study detected some responding clones in pre-infection memory, suggesting cross-reactive memory joined.

This TCR was recovered from a man between 18 and 35 years old who had mild COVID-19 (a few samples of this study predate the infection). Cell type and time point are not known. The specimen was PBMCs or a T cell subset sorted from them (not recorded which). The rearrangement uses TRBV3-1 and TRBJ1-1; D is unresolved. The CDR3 is CASSLFSTNTEAFF. The CDR3 nucleotides are TGTGCCAGCAGCCTGTTTAGTACGAACACTGAAGCTTTCTTT.